This entry describes one TCR beta chain. The antigen is unknown. Germline CDR1 is DFQATT and CDR2 is SNEGSKA (reference sequence). V was cut by 3 bases and J by 1 base, with 16 bases left in between. The CDR3 covers 15 residues. This entry comes from a study of Graves' ophthalmopathy and Graves' hyperthyroidism. Background on the study: Hyperthyroidism counted as stable given no ophthalmopathy within 18 months of follow-up. Study observations and caveats: Most expanded thyroid clonotypes above 0.001 frequency also appeared in blood. Using 13 signatures, a model distinguished ophthalmopathy from stable hyperthyroidism, reaching 87.88% sensitivity and approximately 84% specificity.

Scientists amplified the TCR beta CDR3 regions from RNA transcripts. First-round RT-PCR used HTBI primers; second-round multiplex PCR followed. TCRdb re-called the multiplex PCR reads with MiXCR, one entry per CDR3 protein. The repertoire has approximately 1.2 million distinct CDR3 sequences, about two fifths of them found once; the top ten carry approximately 12%. V and J are TRBV20-1 and TRBJ2-7, with D possibly being TRBD1 or TRBD2 (5 bases each). The clonotype was recovered from an adult man with Graves' hyperthyroidism. The sequenced material came from peripheral blood or thyroid tissue (not recorded which). The CDR3 DNA is TGCAGTGCTAGCGCCTGGGGGATCTCATCCTACGAGCAGTACTTC. Translating gives CSASAWGISSYEQYF.